This T cell receptor beta chain appears in the sequencing data of a study of blood T cells in healthy people across ages. Study observations and caveats: Among long-lived donors, naive CD4+ cells were more numerous and diversity higher than in aged donors. The lack of PBMC sorting stopped any conclusive naive versus antigen-experienced comparison.

This clonotype was seen repeatedly, ten times or more. As yet, its antigen is unknown. Trimming pared 0 bases from V and 7 bases from J, leaving 7 bases between. From germline, CDR1 is LGHDT and CDR2 YNNKEL (reference sequence). There are 12 residues in the CDR3. Then a second PCR, running roughly 7 to 11 cycles, was carried out with a sample-barcoded 5' primer and a J-beta primer mix. TCRdb reanalysed the 5' RACE reads using MiXCR and keeps one entry per CDR3 protein. The sample consists of 1.5 million to 2 million distinct CDR3 sequences, about 39% of them appearing once. Ranging in age from about 6 to 95, the donors were healthy Caucasian individuals from Russia.

Sequencing was done on a sample of blood. The V gene is TRBV3-1, the J gene TRBJ2-7, with D uncertain. This clonotype was obtained from a human donor in good health. The CDR3 loop is CASSQDQREQYF. CDR3 nucleotides: TGTGCCAGCAGCCAAGATCAGCGAGAGCAGTACTTC.